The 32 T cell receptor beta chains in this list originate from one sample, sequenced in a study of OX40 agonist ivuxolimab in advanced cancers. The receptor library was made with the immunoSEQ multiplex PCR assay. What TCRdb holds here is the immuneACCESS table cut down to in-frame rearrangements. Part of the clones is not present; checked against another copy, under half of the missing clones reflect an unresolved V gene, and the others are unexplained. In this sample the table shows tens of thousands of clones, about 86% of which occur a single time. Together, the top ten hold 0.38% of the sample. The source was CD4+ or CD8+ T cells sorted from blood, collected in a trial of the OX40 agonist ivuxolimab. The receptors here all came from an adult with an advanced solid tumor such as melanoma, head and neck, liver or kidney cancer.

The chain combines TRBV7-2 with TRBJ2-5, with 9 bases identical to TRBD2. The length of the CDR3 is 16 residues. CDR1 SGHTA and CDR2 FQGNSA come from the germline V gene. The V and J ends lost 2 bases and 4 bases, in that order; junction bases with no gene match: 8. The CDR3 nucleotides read TGTGCCAGCAGCTTAATGGGACTAGCTGGGGGAGAGACCCAGTACTTC. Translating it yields CASSLMGLAGGETQYF. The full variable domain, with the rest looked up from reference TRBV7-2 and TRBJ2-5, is GAGVSQSPSNKVTEKGKDVELRCDPISGHTALYWYRQSLGQGLEFLIYFQGNSAPDKSGLPSDRFSAERTGGSVSTLTIQRTQQEDSAVYLCASSLMGLAGGETQYFGPGTRLLVL.

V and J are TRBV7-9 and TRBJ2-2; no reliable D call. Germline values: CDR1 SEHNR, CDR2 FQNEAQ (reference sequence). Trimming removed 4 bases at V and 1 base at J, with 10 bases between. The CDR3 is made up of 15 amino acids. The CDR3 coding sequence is TGTGCCAGCAGCTCGGCCGCCCTGAACACCGGGGAGCTGTTTTTT. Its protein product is CASSSAALNTGELFF.

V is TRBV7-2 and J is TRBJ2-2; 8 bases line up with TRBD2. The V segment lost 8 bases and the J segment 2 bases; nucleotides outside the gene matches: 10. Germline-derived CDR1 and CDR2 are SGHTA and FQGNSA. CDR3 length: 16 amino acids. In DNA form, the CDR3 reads TGTGCCAGCGCACCTCGGGCGGGAGGCAACACCGGGGAGCTGTTTTTT. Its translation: CASAPRAGGNTGELFF.

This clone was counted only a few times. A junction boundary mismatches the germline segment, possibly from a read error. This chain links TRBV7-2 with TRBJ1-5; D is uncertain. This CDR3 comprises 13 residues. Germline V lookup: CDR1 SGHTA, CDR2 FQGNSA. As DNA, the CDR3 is TGTGCCAGCAGTCCACTCCTTAATAGTTTCAAGGATTTT. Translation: CASSPLLNSFKDF.

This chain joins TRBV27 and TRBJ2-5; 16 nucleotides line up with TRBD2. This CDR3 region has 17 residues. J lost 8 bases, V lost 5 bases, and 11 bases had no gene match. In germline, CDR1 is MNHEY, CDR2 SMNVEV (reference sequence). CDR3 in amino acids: CASSQPGLAGGPRTQYF. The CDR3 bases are TGTGCCAGCAGTCAACCGGGACTAGCGGGGGGGCCGAGAACCCAGTACTTC.

In DNA form, the CDR3 reads TGCGCCAGCAGCCAAGTGCGCAGCTATGGCTACACCTTC. It specifies CASSQVRSYGYTF. The chain recombines TRBV4-3 with TRBJ1-2; D ambiguous. This CDR3 is 13 amino acids long. Germline lookup yields CDR1 LGHNA and CDR2 YSLEER. Trimming pared 1 base from V and 4 bases from J, leaving 7 bases between.

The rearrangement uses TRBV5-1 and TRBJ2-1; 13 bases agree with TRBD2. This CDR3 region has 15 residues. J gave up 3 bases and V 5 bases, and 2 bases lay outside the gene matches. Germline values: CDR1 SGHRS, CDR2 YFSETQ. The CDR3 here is CASRRTSGSYNEQFF. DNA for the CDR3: TGCGCCAGCAGGCGGACTAGCGGGAGCTACAATGAGCAGTTCTTC.

The CDR3 is CASSEYDEQFF. In DNA form, the CDR3 reads TGTGCCAGCAGTGAATACGATGAGCAGTTCTTC. The chain joins TRBV2 to TRBJ2-1; D unresolved. V gave up 2 bases and J gave up 8 bases, with 4 bases separating them. Germline CDR1 SNHLY, CDR2 FYNNEI. The CDR3 loop spans 11 amino acids.

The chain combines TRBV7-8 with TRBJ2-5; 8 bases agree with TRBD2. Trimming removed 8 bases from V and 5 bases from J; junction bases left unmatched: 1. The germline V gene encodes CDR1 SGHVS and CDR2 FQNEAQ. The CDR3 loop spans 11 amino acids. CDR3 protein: CASRGGETQYF. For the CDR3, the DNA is TGTGCCAGCCGGGGGGGGGAGACCCAGTACTTC.

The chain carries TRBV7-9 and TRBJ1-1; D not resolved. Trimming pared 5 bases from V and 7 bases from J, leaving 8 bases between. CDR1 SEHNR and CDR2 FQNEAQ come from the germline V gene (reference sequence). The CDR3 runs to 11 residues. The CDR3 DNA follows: TGTGCCAGCAGCCTATTTGATGAAGCTTTCTTT. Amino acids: CASSLFDEAFF. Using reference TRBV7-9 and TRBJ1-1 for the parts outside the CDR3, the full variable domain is DTGVSQNPRHKITKRGQNVTFRCDPISEHNRLYWYRQTLGQGPEFLTYFQNEAQLEKSRLLSDRFSAERPKGSFSTLEIQRTEQGDSAMYLCASSLFDEAFFGQGTRLTVV.

The chain's CDR3 is CASSQESRANTIYF. CDR3 sequence (DNA): TGTGCCAGCAGCCAAGAGTCCAGGGCAAACACCATATATTTT. The rearrangement joins TRBV4-2 to TRBJ1-3; D is perhaps TRBD1 (5 bases). The V gene lost 0 bases and the J gene lost 6 bases, with 9 bases spanning the gap. This CDR3 spans 14 amino acids. Germline V CDR1 and CDR2: LGHNA, YNFKEQ.

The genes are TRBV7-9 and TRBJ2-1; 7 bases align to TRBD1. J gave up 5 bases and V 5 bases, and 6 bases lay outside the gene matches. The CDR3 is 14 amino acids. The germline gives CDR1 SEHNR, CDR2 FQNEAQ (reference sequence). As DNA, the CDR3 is TGTGCCAGCAGCCACCGGGACAGACACAATGAGCAGTTCTTC. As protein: CASSHRDRHNEQFF.

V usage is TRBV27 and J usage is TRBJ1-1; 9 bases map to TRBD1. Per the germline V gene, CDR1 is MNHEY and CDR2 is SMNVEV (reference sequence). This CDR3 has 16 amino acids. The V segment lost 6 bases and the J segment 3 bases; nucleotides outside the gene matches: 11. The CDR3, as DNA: TGTGCCAGCAGCGCTTGGACAGGGGCTAGGGACACTGAAGCTTTCTTT. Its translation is CASSAWTGARDTEAFF.

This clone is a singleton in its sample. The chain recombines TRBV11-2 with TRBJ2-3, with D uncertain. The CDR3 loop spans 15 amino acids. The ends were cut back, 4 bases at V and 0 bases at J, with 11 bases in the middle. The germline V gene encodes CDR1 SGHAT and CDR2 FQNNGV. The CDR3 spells CASSSRLSSTDTQYF. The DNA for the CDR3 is TGTGCCAGCAGCTCGAGACTCAGCAGCACAGATACGCAGTATTTT.

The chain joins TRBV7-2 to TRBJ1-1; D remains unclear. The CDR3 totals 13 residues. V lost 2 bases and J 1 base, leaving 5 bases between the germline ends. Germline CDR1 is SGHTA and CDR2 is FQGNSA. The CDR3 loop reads CASSLTRNTEAFF. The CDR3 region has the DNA TGTGCCAGCAGCTTAACCAGGAACACTGAAGCTTTCTTT.

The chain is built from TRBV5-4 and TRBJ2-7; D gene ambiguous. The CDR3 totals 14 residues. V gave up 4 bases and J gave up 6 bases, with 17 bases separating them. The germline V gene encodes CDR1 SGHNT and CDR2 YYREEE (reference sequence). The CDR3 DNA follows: TGTGCCAGCAGCCCTATGTGGGGTGCTAGCGAGCAGTACTTC. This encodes CASSPMWGASEQYF. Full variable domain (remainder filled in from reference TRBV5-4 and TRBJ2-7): ETGVTQSPTHLIKTRGQQVTLRCSSQSGHNTVSWYQQALGQGPQFIFQYYREEENGRGNFPPRFSGLQFPNYSSELNVNALELDDSALYLCASSPMWGASEQYFGPGTRLTVT.

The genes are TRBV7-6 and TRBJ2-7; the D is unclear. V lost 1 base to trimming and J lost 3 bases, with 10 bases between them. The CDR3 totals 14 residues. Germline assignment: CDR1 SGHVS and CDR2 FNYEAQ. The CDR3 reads CASSLGLGIYEQYF. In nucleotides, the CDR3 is TGTGCCAGCAGCTTAGGATTAGGGATCTACGAGCAGTACTTC.

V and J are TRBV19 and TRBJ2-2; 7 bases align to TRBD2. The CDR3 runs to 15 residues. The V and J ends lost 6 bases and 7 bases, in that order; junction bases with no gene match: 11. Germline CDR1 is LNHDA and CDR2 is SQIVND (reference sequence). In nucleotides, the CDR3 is TGTGCCAGTAGGGGTTCGGGGGGTTCAGTCGGGGAGCTGTTTTTT. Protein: CASRGSGGSVGELFF.

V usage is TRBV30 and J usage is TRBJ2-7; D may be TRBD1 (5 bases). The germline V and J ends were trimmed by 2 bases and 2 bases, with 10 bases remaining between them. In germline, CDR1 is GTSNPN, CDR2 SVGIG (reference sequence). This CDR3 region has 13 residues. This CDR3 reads CAWSFMDTYEQYF. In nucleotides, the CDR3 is TGTGCCTGGAGTTTCATGGACACCTACGAGCAGTACTTC.

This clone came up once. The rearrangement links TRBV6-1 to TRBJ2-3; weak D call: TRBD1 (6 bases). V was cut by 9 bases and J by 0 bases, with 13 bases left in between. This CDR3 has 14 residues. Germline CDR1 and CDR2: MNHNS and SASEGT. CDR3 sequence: CASHDRSSTDTQYF. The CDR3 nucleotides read TGTGCCAGTCACGACAGGTCTAGCACAGATACGCAGTATTTT.

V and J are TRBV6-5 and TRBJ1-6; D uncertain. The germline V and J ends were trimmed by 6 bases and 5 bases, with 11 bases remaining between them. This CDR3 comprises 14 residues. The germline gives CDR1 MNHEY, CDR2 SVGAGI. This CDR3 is CASSTEFHNSPLHF. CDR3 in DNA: TGTGCCAGCAGCACCGAATTTCATAATTCACCCCTCCACTTT.

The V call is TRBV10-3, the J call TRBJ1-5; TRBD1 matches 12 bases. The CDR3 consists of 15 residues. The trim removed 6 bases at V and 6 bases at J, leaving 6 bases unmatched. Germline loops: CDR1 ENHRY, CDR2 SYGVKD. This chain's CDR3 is CAIRAGTGGGQPQHF. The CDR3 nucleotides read TGTGCCATCAGAGCCGGGACAGGGGGCGGTCAGCCCCAGCATTTT.

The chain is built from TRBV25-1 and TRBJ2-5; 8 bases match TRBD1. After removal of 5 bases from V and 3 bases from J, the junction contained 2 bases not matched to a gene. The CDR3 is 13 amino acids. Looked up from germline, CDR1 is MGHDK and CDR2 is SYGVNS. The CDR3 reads CASSKTGEETQYF. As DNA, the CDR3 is TGTGCCAGCAGTAAGACAGGGGAAGAGACCCAGTACTTC. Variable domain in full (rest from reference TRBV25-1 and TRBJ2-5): EADIYQTPRYLVIGTGKKITLECSQTMGHDKMYWYQQDPGMELHLIHYSYGVNSTEKGDLSSESTVSRIRTEHFPLTLESARPSHTSQYLCASSKTGEETQYFGPGTRLLVL.

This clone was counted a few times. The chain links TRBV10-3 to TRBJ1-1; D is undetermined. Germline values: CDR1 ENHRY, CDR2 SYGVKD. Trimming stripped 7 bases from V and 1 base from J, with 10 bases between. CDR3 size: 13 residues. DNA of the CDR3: TGTGCCATCACTCGGGGTGAGAACACTGAAGCTTTCTTT. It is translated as CAITRGENTEAFF.

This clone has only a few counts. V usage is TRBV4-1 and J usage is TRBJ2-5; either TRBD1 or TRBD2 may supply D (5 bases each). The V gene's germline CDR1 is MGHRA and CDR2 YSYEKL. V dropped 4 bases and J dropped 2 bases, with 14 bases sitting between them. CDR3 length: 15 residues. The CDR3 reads CASSPNRDVQETQYF. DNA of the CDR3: TGCGCCAGCAGCCCGAACCGGGACGTACAAGAGACCCAGTACTTC.

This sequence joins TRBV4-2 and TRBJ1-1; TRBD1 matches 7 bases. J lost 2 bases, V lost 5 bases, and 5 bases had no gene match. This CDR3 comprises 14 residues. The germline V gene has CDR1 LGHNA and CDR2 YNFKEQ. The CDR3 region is CASSFGQVNTEAFF. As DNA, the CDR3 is TGTGCCAGCAGCTTTGGACAGGTTAACACTGAAGCTTTCTTT.

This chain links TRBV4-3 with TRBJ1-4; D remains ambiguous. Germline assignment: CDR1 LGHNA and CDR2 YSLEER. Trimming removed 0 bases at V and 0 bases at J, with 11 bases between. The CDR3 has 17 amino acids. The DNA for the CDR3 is TGCGCCAGCAGCCAAGATGCCGCGGTTGCAACTAATGAAAAACTGTTTTTT. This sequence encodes CASSQDAAVATNEKLFF.

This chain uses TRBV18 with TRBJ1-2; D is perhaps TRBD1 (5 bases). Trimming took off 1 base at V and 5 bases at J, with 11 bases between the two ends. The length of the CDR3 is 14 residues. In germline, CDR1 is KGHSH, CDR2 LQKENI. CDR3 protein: CASSPQGPQYGYTF. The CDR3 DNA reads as TGTGCCAGCTCACCACAGGGGCCGCAATATGGCTACACCTTC.

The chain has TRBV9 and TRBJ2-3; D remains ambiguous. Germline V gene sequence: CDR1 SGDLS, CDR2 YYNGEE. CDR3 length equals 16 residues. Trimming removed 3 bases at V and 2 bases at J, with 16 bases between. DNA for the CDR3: TGTGCCAGCAGCGAGGCTACCCCGACCGTCACAGATACGCAGTATTTT. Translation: CASSEATPTVTDTQYF.

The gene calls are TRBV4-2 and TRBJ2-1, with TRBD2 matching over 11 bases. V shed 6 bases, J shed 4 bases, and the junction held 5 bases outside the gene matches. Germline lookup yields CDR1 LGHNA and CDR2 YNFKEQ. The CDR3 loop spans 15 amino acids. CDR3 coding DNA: TGTGCCAGCAGGCTAGCGGGGGGACTTTACAATGAGCAGTTCTTC. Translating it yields CASRLAGGLYNEQFF.

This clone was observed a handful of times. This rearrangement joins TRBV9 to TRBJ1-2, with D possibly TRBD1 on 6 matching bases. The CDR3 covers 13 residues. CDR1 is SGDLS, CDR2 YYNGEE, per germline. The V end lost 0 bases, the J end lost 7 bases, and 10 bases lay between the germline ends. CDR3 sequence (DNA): TGTGCCAGCAGCGTAGAAGGGGGTCGTGGCTACACCTTC. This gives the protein CASSVEGGRGYTF.

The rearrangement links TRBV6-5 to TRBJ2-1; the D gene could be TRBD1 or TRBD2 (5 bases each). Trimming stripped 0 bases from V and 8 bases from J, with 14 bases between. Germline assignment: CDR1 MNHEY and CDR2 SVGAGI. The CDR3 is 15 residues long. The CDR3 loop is CASSYSGREIDEQFF. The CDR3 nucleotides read TGTGCCAGCAGTTACTCTGGCAGGGAGATCGATGAGCAGTTCTTC.